The 27 T cell receptor beta chains in this list originate from one sample, sequenced in a study of T cells and Merkel cell carcinoma outcomes. Method: immunoSEQ multiplex PCR; TCRdb's copy keeps in-frame clones and lacks some. This sample has around 15,000 clones, with more than 75% found just once. Sequencing was performed on tumor tissue from Merkel cell carcinoma. These TCRs come from a human donor with Merkel cell carcinoma.

This clone has a single count. This chain joins TRBV27 and TRBJ2-3; perhaps TRBD2 as D (6 bases). The CDR3 extends over 14 amino acids. Trimming cost V 5 bases and J 4 bases, with 13 bases left between them. CDR1 MNHEY and CDR2 SMNVEV come from the germline V gene (reference sequence). This chain's CDR3 is CASSPGTAPDTQYF. For the CDR3, the DNA is TGTGCCAGCAGTCCTGGGACTGCCCCAGATACGCAGTATTTT.

This rearrangement joins TRBV7-9 to TRBJ2-7; D remains ambiguous. The CDR3 extends over 15 amino acids. Trimming took 1 base from V and 2 from J, leaving 12 bases between them. Germline loops: CDR1 SEHNR, CDR2 FQNEAQ (reference sequence). This chain's CDR3 is CASSLDGGRTYEQYF. In nucleotides, the CDR3 is TGTGCCAGCAGCTTAGATGGCGGCCGGACCTACGAGCAGTACTTC.

V and J are TRBV30 and TRBJ1-2; D possibly corresponds to TRBD1 (6 bases). CDR3 length equals 16 residues. The V end was cut by 4 bases, the J end by 3 bases, with 21 bases between. CDR1 and CDR2 (germline): GTSNPN, SVGIG (reference sequence). The CDR3 DNA reads TGTGCCTGGACGAGATTTACAGGGTTGGTGCACTATGGCTACACCTTC. Amino acids: CAWTRFTGLVHYGYTF. The complete variable domain, with remaining parts taken from reference TRBV30 and TRBJ1-2, reads SQTIHQWPATLVQPVGSPLSLECTVEGTSNPNLYWYRQAAGRGLQLLFYSVGIGQISSEVPQNLSASRPQDRQFILSSKKLLLSDSGFYLCAWTRFTGLVHYGYTFGSGTRLTVV.

This chain connects TRBV5-1 to TRBJ1-1; no reliable D call. Trimming took off 0 bases at V and 6 bases at J, with 12 bases between the two ends. From germline, CDR1 is SGHRS and CDR2 YFSETQ. This CDR3 is built from 14 residues. This CDR3 is CASSLVSEVAEAFF. The CDR3, as DNA: TGCGCCAGCAGCTTGGTCAGTGAGGTGGCTGAAGCTTTCTTT.

V usage is TRBV7-6 and J usage is TRBJ2-2, with D hard to call. There are 14 residues in the CDR3. Germline CDR1 SGHVS, CDR2 FNYEAQ. V was cut by 6 bases and J by 3 bases, with 11 bases left in between. CDR3 region: CASSPALDTGELFF. The CDR3 region has the DNA TGTGCCAGCAGTCCCGCCCTGGACACCGGGGAGCTGTTTTTT.

The chain joins TRBV21-1 to TRBJ1-5; TRBD1 was called by the table and not checked on the DNA. TRBV21-1 is classified as a pseudogene. This CDR3 has 14 amino acids. The CDR3 spells CASSPTGRNQPQHF. In nucleotides, the CDR3 is TGTGCCAGCAGCCCGACAGGGCGCAATCAGCCCCAGCATTTT.

The V call is TRBV7-8, the J call TRBJ1-2, with D uncertain. This CDR3 has 14 amino acids. V was shortened by 5 bases and J by 4 bases, with 14 bases between the two germline ends. The germline gives CDR1 SGHVS, CDR2 FQNEAQ. In nucleotides, the CDR3 is TGTGCCAGCAGCCCGTCCGCAGGCGTCTATGGCTACACCTTC. Amino acids: CASSPSAGVYGYTF.

As concerns this clone: This sample includes further DNA sequences coding for the same CDR3. The chain is built from TRBV5-4 and TRBJ2-7; the D is unclear. CDR3 size: 13 residues. V was pared by 5 bases and J by 3 bases, with 12 bases between. Germline CDR1 reads SGHNT; CDR2 reads YYREEE (reference sequence). Here the CDR3 DNA reads TGTGCCAGCAGTTATGACGGGTACTACGAGCAGTACTTC. Its translation: CASSYDGYYEQYF.

The chain employs TRBV5-8 and TRBJ1-1, with no clear D. The CDR3 sequence is 15 residues long. From germline, CDR1 is SGHTS and CDR2 YDEGEE. Deletions cut 0 bases from V and 4 bases from J, with 13 bases between. CDR3 sequence: CASSLAPGFITEAFF. CDR3 DNA sequence: TGTGCCAGCAGCTTGGCCCCGGGGTTTATCACTGAAGCTTTCTTT.

The chain joins TRBV6-1 to TRBJ1-2; D is uncertain. V was pared by 0 bases and J by 2 bases, with 4 bases between. The CDR3 consists of 13 residues. The germline CDR1 and CDR2 sequences are MNHNS and SASEGT. Here the CDR3 reads CASSEAYNYGYTF. The CDR3 bases are TGTGCCAGCAGTGAAGCATACAACTATGGCTACACCTTC.

The CDR3 DNA is TGTGCCTCGCCCGGGAGTTGGGGGTATGGCTACACCTTC. It translates to CASPGSWGYGYTF. This sequence joins TRBV30 and TRBJ1-2, with D possibly being TRBD1 (5 bases). This CDR3 region has 13 residues. Trimming removed 7 bases at V and 5 bases at J, with 17 bases between. Germline-derived CDR1 and CDR2 are GTSNPN and SVGIG (reference sequence).

The chain links TRBV6-5 to TRBJ2-7; 15 positions agree with TRBD2. The CDR3 contains 16 residues. The V gene end was trimmed by 4 bases and the J gene end by 2 bases; junction bases not matched to a gene: 3. The V gene's germline CDR1 is MNHEY and CDR2 SVGAGI. The CDR3 coding sequence is TGTGCCAGCAGTTTAGGGACTAGCGGGGGGACCTACGAGCAGTACTTC. Its translation is CASSLGTSGGTYEQYF.

The chain employs TRBV2 and TRBJ1-1; D remains unclear. Germline CDR1 reads SNHLY; CDR2 reads FYNNEI. Trimming stripped 5 bases from V and 5 bases from J, with 9 bases between. The CDR3 covers 12 residues. The CDR3 loop is CASSWGYTEAFF. CDR3 DNA sequence: TGTGCCAGCAGTTGGGGTTATACTGAAGCTTTCTTT.

The chain couples TRBV14 to TRBJ2-7, with 7 bases matching TRBD2. CDR1 and CDR2 (germline): SGHDN, FVKESK. Trimming at V came to 4 bases and at J to 2 bases, leaving 14 bases not matched to a gene. The CDR3 covers 17 residues. In DNA, the CDR3 is TGTGCCAGCAGCCCCTTCTTGGGTAAGGGACTACCCTACGAGCAGTACTTC. Its protein product is CASSPFLGKGLPYEQYF.

CDR3 region: CSVDLGADTQYF. The CDR3 region has the DNA TGCAGCGTTGATCTGGGGGCGGATACGCAGTATTTT. The rearrangement uses TRBV29-1 and TRBJ2-3; D is perhaps TRBD1 (6 bases). The CDR3 length is 12 residues. Germline V gives CDR1 SQVTM, CDR2 ANQGSEA. V was pared by 3 bases and J by 6 bases, with 10 bases between.

The V and J genes are TRBV2 and TRBJ1-6, with 10 bases lining up with TRBD1. Germline V gene lookup returns CDR1 SNHLY and CDR2 FYNNEI. This CDR3 is 14 amino acids long. Trimming took 7 bases from V and 7 from J; bases not matched to a gene: 4. The chain's CDR3 is CASTPDRGNSPLHF. The CDR3 nucleotides read TGTGCCAGCACCCCGGACAGGGGGAATTCACCCCTCCACTTT.

V and J are TRBV5-4 and TRBJ2-2; D may correspond to TRBD1 or TRBD2 (6 bases each). Per the germline V gene, CDR1 is SGHNT and CDR2 is YYREEE (reference sequence). The CDR3 sequence is 17 residues long. Between the trimmed V and J ends, which lost 3 bases and 1 base, there was a span of 16 bases. The CDR3 loop is CASSWGLGGQNTGELFF. The CDR3 DNA sequence: TGTGCCAGCAGCTGGGGCCTCGGGGGACAGAACACCGGGGAGCTGTTTTTT.

The chain carries TRBV4-1 and TRBJ2-5; 7 bases align to TRBD1. V was clipped by 0 bases and J by 4 bases; unmatched bases: 5. Germline V CDR1 and CDR2: MGHRA, YSYEKL. This CDR3 is 15 amino acids long. CDR3 nucleotides: TGCGCCAGCAGCCAAGATAGACAGGGAGCAGAGACCCAGTACTTC. Its translation is CASSQDRQGAETQYF.

This sequence joins TRBV6-6 and TRBJ1-4, with TRBD1 as a possible D gene (5 bases). The CDR3 contains 13 residues. Germline CDR1 is MNHNY and CDR2 is SVGAGI (reference sequence). The ends were cut back, 5 bases at V and 13 bases at J, with 17 bases in the middle. CDR3 sequence (DNA): TGTGCCAGCAGTCCCATCAGGGTTTCAGGACTGTTTTTT. Protein: CASSPIRVSGLFF.

The rearrangement uses TRBV5-1 and TRBJ2-5; TRBD2 matches at 10 bases. From germline, CDR1 is SGHRS and CDR2 YFSETQ. The J segment lost 4 bases and the V segment lost 0 bases, leaving 3 bases of the junction unmatched. The CDR3 has 15 residues. The CDR3 DNA reads TGCGCCAGCAGCTTGGTCCAGCGGGGGGGAGAGACCCAGTACTTC. It yields the protein CASSLVQRGGETQYF.

The genes are TRBV19 and TRBJ2-1, with 14 bases fitting TRBD2. This CDR3 is built from 16 residues. Germline V gene sequence: CDR1 LNHDA, CDR2 SQIVND (reference sequence). The V segment lost 6 bases and the J segment 3 bases; nucleotides outside the gene matches: 4. The CDR3 region has the DNA TGTGCCAGTAGCCGGACTAGCGGGGGGTACTACAATGAGCAGTTCTTC. Amino acid sequence: CASSRTSGGYYNEQFF. The variable domain in full, with the rest retrieved from reference TRBV19 and TRBJ2-1, is DGGITQSPKYLFRKEGQNVTLSCEQNLNHDAMYWYRQDPGQGLRLIYYSQIVNDFQKGDIAEGYSVSREKKESFPLTVTSAQKNPTAFYLCASSRTSGGYYNEQFFGPGTRLTVL.

As regards this clone: As the CDR3 is not closed by the conserved phenylalanine or tryptophan, this likely results from a read error. The chain couples TRBV30 to TRBJ1-3; no clear D gene. The germline V gene has CDR1 GTSNPN and CDR2 SVGIG (reference sequence). The V end was cut by 4 bases, the J end by 0 bases, with 4 bases between. This CDR3 has 12 residues. CDR3 residues: CAWMDSGNTIYV. The CDR3 DNA reads TGTGCCTGGATGGACTCTGGAAACACCATATATGTT.

The gene calls are TRBV5-1 and TRBJ2-7; 7 nucleotides line up with TRBD1. Trimming at V came to 5 bases and at J to 0 bases, leaving 2 bases not matched to a gene. CDR1 is SGHRS, CDR2 YFSETQ, per germline. The CDR3 covers 13 residues. CDR3 DNA sequence: TGCGCCAGCAGGGGGGACAGCTCCTACGAGCAGTACTTC. Amino acids: CASRGDSSYEQYF.

This clone turned up a few times. V gene TRBV4-2 combines with J gene TRBJ1-1; 10 bases map to TRBD1. Germline-derived CDR1 and CDR2 are LGHNA and YNFKEQ. The V segment lost 1 base and the J segment 1 base; nucleotides outside the gene matches: 9. The CDR3 extends over 18 amino acids. In nucleotides, the CDR3 is TGTGCCAGCAGCCAAGGGGCGACAGGGGGCGGAAAGAACACTGAAGCTTTCTTT. Translated: CASSQGATGGGKNTEAFF.

V and J are TRBV5-4 and TRBJ2-7, with 9 positions matching TRBD2. Germline-derived CDR1 and CDR2 are SGHNT and YYREEE (reference sequence). There are 14 residues in the CDR3. V shed 3 bases and J 3 bases; nucleotides not matched to a gene: 4. CDR3 nucleotides: TGTGCCAGCAGCTCCGGGACTAGCCTCTACGAGCAGTACTTC. Encoded protein: CASSSGTSLYEQYF.

The chain combines TRBV10-3 with TRBJ1-4; D not resolved. The V gene's germline CDR1 is ENHRY and CDR2 SYGVKD. This CDR3 region has 16 residues. The ends were cut back, 0 bases at V and 3 bases at J, with 11 bases in the middle. This CDR3 is CAISESEGESNEKLFF. CDR3 in DNA: TGTGCCATCAGTGAGTCGGAGGGAGAGTCTAATGAAAAACTGTTTTTT.

The chain employs TRBV6-1 and TRBJ1-4, with TRBD1 matching 7 bases. Trimming removed 0 bases from V and 7 bases from J; junction bases left unmatched: 8. The CDR3 contains 16 residues. CDR1 MNHNS and CDR2 SASEGT come from the germline V gene. The CDR3 reads CASSEAWTGEGEKLFF. CDR3 in DNA: TGTGCCAGCAGTGAAGCTTGGACAGGCGAGGGTGAAAAACTGTTTTTT.